This T cell receptor (beta chain) was retrieved from a study of molecular identifiers for immune sequencing clone quantification. This clonotype showed up many times. CDR1 SEHNR and CDR2 FQNEAQ come from the germline V gene (reference sequence). V trimming: 5 bases; J trimming: 4 bases; junction bases outside the gene matches: 12. There are 16 residues in the CDR3. TCRdb independently ran MiXCR on the PCR reads; one entry per CDR3 protein. The sample carries hundreds of thousands of distinct CDR3 sequences, about 25% recorded once. This rearrangement joins TRBV7-9 to TRBJ1-1, with TRBD1 matching over 8 bases. The sequenced sample was naive CD8+ T cells from blood, with Jurkat cell RNA spiked in. Subset of the sample: FACS-sorted CD8+CD4-CCR7+CD45RA+ naive T cells. The origin of this receptor is a human donor in good health. Some libraries in this study had Jurkat cell RNA spiked in. The CDR3 loop reads CASSPFPGGIVTEAFF. The CDR3 coding sequence is TGTGCCAGCAGCCCCTTTCCAGGGGGCATAGTCACTGAAGCTTTCTTT.